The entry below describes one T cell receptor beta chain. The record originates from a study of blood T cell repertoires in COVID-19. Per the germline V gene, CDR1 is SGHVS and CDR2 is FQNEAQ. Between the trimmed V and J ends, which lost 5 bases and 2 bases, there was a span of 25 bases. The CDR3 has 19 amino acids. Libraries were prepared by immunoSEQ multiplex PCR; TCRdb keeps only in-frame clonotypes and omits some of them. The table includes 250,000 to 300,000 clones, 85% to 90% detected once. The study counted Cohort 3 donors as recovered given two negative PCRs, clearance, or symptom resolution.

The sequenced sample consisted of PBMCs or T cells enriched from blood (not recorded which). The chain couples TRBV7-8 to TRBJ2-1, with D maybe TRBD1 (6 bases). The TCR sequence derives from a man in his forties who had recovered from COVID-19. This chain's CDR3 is CASSEGLGLTGIPYNEQFF. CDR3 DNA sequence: TGTGCCAGCAGCGAAGGCCTCGGTCTTACAGGGATCCCCTACAATGAGCAGTTCTTC.